The next 3 T cell receptor beta chains were all read from a single sample in a study of T cell responses to AZD1222 COVID-19 vaccine (dated by TCRdb to the early 2020s). The library was generated by the immunoSEQ multiplex PCR assay. The table was pulled from immuneACCESS by TCRdb, which kept in-frame rearrangements only. Such tables lose some clones; where checked, under half of the loss comes from unresolved V genes, and the rest has no known cause. The sample table shows 120,000 or so clones, and about 90% are seen once. The top ten hold 1.1% of the sample. The time point label for this specimen denotes: baseline before first vaccination. The sample consisted of peripheral blood, taken on day 0 of AZD1222 vaccination. These receptors were obtained from an adult in good health.

The V gene is TRBV5-6, the J gene TRBJ2-3; 8 bases map to TRBD2. The germline V gene encodes CDR1 SGHDT and CDR2 YYEEEE. The CDR3 covers 16 residues. V shed 1 base and J 5 bases; nucleotides not matched to a gene: 9. The CDR3 protein is CASSLRLAGNIDTQYF. The DNA of the CDR3 is TGTGCCAGCAGCTTGAGGCTAGCGGGTAATATAGATACGCAGTATTTT.

This rearrangement joins TRBV27 to TRBJ1-1; TRBD1 aligns across 7 bases. This CDR3 contains 14 residues. V lost 0 bases to trimming and J lost 12 bases; unmatched junction nucleotides: 10. Germline loops: CDR1 MNHEY, CDR2 SMNVEV (reference sequence). CDR3 loop: CASSLSWTGQGTFF. In DNA form, the CDR3 reads TGTGCCAGCAGTTTATCGTGGACAGGCCAAGGGACTTTCTTT.

V usage is TRBV9 and J usage is TRBJ1-1; TRBD1 matches at 11 bases. This CDR3 comprises 15 residues. Per the germline V gene, CDR1 is SGDLS and CDR2 is YYNGEE. Trimming took 4 bases from V and 4 from J; bases not matched to a gene: 6. The CDR3 nucleotides are TGTGCCAGCAGCCCTAGGGGACAGGGGGTCACTGAAGCTTTCTTT. Translated: CASSPRGQGVTEAFF.